A selection of T cell receptor beta chains follows, all from one sample in a study of blood T cells in healthy people across ages. TCRdb reprocessed the 5' RACE reads via MiXCR and lists one record per CDR3 protein. The sample records approximately 850,000 distinct CDR3 sequences, roughly 50% being singletons. Specimen: blood. Receptor source: a man aged 30 to 39 in good health. Each CDR3 is given with its conserved first and last residue. Rows give clone size only sometimes, using once, few, many, or a class for an expanded clone.

clone size: .; J gene: TRBJ2-5; V gene: TRBV7-9; CDR3 length: 11; CDR3 protein: CAGSLGWEQYF
clone size: .; J gene: TRBJ2-1; V gene: TRBV5-1; CDR3 length: 16; CDR3 protein: CASSLAMGGESGEQFF
clone size: .; J gene: TRBJ1-4; V gene: TRBV2; CDR3 length: 15; CDR3 protein: CASSQQGGSNEKLFF
clone size: .; J gene: TRBJ2-7; V gene: TRBV12-3/TRBV12-4; CDR3 length: 14; CDR3 protein: CASRISGEVYEQYF
clone size: once; J gene: TRBJ1-3; V gene: TRBV11-2; CDR3 length: 12; CDR3 protein: CASSYQQNTIYF
clone size: .; J gene: TRBJ2-1; V gene: TRBV7-6; CDR3 length: 17; CDR3 protein: CASSLELAWDSYNEQFF
clone size: .; J gene: TRBJ2-1; V gene: TRBV20-1; CDR3 length: 15; CDR3 protein: CSAILSGLTYNEQFF
clone size: .; J gene: TRBJ2-1; V gene: TRBV4-2; CDR3 length: 11; CDR3 protein: CASSQGREQFF
clone size: .; J gene: TRBJ2-5; V gene: TRBV7-2; CDR3 length: 19; CDR3 protein: CASSFSASGGAGTQETQYF
clone size: .; J gene: TRBJ1-2; V gene: TRBV20-1; CDR3 length: 13; CDR3 protein: CSASTGSSYGYTF
clone size: .; J gene: TRBJ2-7; V gene: TRBV6-5; CDR3 length: 14; CDR3 protein: CASSYAGSAVEQYF
clone size: few; J gene: TRBJ2-5; V gene: TRBV11-2; CDR3 length: 17; CDR3 protein: CASSSHKIAGNQETQYF
clone size: .; J gene: TRBJ2-5; V gene: TRBV20-1; CDR3 length: 11; CDR3 protein: CSARDGVTQYF
clone size: .; J gene: TRBJ2-1; V gene: TRBV4-1; CDR3 length: 13; CDR3 protein: CASSQENLSEQFF
clone size: .; J gene: TRBJ2-1; V gene: TRBV9; CDR3 length: 15; CDR3 protein: CASRPFSGLDIEQFF
clone size: .; J gene: TRBJ2-5; V gene: TRBV4-3; CDR3 length: 13; CDR3 protein: CASSQDVGRRQYF
clone size: few; J gene: TRBJ2-3; V gene: TRBV29-1; CDR3 length: 13; CDR3 protein: CSAVVGGPDTQYF
clone size: .; J gene: TRBJ2-6; V gene: TRBV5-5; CDR3 length: 14; CDR3 protein: CASSEGGEANVLTF
clone size: few; J gene: TRBJ2-1; V gene: TRBV25-1; CDR3 length: 19; CDR3 protein: CASGEGQRLTSGSYNEQFF
clone size: once; J gene: .; V gene: TRBV9; CDR3 length: 19; CDR3 protein: CASGVGLGTSGGPIYEQYF
clone size: few; J gene: .; V gene: TRBV20-1; CDR3 length: 17; CDR3 protein: CSAPTGGGLAGDYEQYF
clone size: .; J gene: TRBJ1-2; V gene: TRBV12-3/TRBV12-4; CDR3 length: 15; CDR3 protein: CASSLSRGVAYGYTF
clone size: .; J gene: .; V gene: TRBV4-1; CDR3 length: 14; CDR3 protein: CASSQGQATYEQYF
clone size: few; J gene: TRBJ2-5; V gene: TRBV7-2; CDR3 length: 13; CDR3 protein: CASSRSGEETQYF
clone size: .; J gene: TRBJ1-5; V gene: TRBV20-1; CDR3 length: 13; CDR3 protein: CSATDRSNQPQHF
clone size: .; J gene: TRBJ2-5; V gene: TRBV29-1; CDR3 length: 14; CDR3 protein: CSGSVGGAKETQYF
clone size: .; J gene: TRBJ2-1; V gene: TRBV7-2; CDR3 length: 13; CDR3 protein: CASSFSDGNEQFF
clone size: .; J gene: TRBJ1-2; V gene: TRBV24-1; CDR3 length: 12; CDR3 protein: CATSREGNGYTF
clone size: .; J gene: TRBJ1-4; V gene: TRBV6-5; CDR3 length: 16; CDR3 protein: CASSYSIATGNEKLFF
clone size: .; J gene: TRBJ2-6; V gene: TRBV6-2/TRBV6-3; CDR3 length: 16; CDR3 protein: CASGEEESSGANVLTF
clone size: .; J gene: TRBJ2-3; V gene: TRBV6-4; CDR3 length: 17; CDR3 protein: CASSDSSEGESTDTQYF
clone size: .; J gene: .; V gene: TRBV6-6; CDR3 length: 12; CDR3 protein: CASSYSVDEQYF